Below, 3 T cell receptor beta chains from the same sample are listed, as sequenced in a study. From the reads, TCRdb called clonotypes with MiXCR, one entry per CDR3 protein. This sample has roughly 15,000 distinct CDR3 sequences, with around 35% found just once. Sequenced input: blood. All receptors come from a human donor.

The rearrangement uses TRBV4-3 and TRBJ2-7; 9 bases fit TRBD1. The CDR3 runs 15 residues. With V trimmed by 5 bases and J by 2 bases, 7 bases remained unmatched. CDR1 and CDR2 (germline): LGHNA, YSLEER. The CDR3 bases are TGCGCCAGCAGCTTCGAGGGACAGGGTCCCTACGAGCAGTACTTC. Translating gives CASSFEGQGPYEQYF.

This clonotype occurred many times. The chain joins TRBV4-2 to TRBJ2-1; D possibly uses TRBD1 or TRBD2 (5 bases each). The CDR3 contains 14 residues. Trimming removed 5 bases from V and 7 bases from J, with 15 bases in between. CDR1 LGHNA and CDR2 YNFKEQ come from the germline V gene. The CDR3 DNA sequence: TGTGCCAGCAGCGGGGGAGCAGGCGGGAATGAGCAGTTCTTC. Translated: CASSGGAGGNEQFF.

The table lists this clonotype with many counts. The chain has TRBV30 and TRBJ2-1, with 9 bases that match TRBD2. CDR1 and CDR2 (germline): GTSNPN, SVGIG (reference sequence). V was clipped by 2 bases and J by 2 bases; unmatched bases: 10. The CDR3 is 17 amino acids. CDR3 nucleotides: TGTGCCTGGAGTCCCTACCATAGCGGGAGCCCCTACAATGAGCAGTTCTTC. Its protein product is CAWSPYHSGSPYNEQFF.